This TCR beta chain was captured in a study of T cells expressing NK-cell markers. Study findings and constraints: It is unclear if expanded NKG2C-expressing clones target HCMV antigens.

UMIs were included in TCR beta cDNA generated by 5'RACE template switching. Following a re-call of the 5' RACE reads, TCRdb has one entry per CDR3 protein and lacks DNA. Listed are 350,000 to 400,000 distinct CDR3 sequences; approximately 12% falls within the top ten. For this clonotype: Its antigen is not identified.

CDR1 and CDR2 (germline): MNHEY, SMNVEV (reference sequence). The CDR3 runs to 17 residues. The sequenced sample was blood T cells: a sorted CD56 or NKG2C T cell subset, CD4+ or CD8+ T cells, or bulk PBMC T cells (not recorded which). This TCR was sampled from a woman in her forties or fifties in good health. The chain employs TRBV27 and TRBJ1-6; TCRdb's D call of TRBD1 is untestable without DNA. The CDR3 loop is CASSSNSGITYNSPLHF.